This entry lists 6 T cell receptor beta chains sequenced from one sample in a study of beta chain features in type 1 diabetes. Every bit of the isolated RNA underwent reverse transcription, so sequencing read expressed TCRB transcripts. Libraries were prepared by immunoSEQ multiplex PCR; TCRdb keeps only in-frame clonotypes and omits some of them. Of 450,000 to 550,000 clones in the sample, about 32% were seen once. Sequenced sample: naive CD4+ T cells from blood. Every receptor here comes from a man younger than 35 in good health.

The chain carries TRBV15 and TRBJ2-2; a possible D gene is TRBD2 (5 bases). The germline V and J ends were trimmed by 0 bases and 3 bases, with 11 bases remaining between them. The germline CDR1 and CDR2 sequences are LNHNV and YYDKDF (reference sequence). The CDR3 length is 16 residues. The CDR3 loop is CATSRESVGDTGELFF. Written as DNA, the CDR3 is TGTGCCACCAGCAGAGAGAGTGTGGGAGACACCGGGGAGCTGTTTTTT.

The chain's CDR3 is CSVSAGYTEAFF. CDR3 sequence (DNA): TGCAGCGTTAGCGCGGGGTACACTGAAGCTTTCTTT. The chain uses TRBV29-1 and TRBJ1-1; no clear D. The CDR3 totals 12 residues. Germline CDR1 reads SQVTM; CDR2 reads ANQGSEA. Trimming left V 5 bases short and J 3 bases short, with 10 bases between.

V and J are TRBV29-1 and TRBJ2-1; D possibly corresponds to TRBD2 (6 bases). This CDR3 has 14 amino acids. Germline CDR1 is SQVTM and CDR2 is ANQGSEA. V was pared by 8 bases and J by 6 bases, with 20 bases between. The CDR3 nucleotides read TGCAGCACGTCGCGGACTACCTCCCCCAATGAGCAGTTCTTC. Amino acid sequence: CSTSRTTSPNEQFF.

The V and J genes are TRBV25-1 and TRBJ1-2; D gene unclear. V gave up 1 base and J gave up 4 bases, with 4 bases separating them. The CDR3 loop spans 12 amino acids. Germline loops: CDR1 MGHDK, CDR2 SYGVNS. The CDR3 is CASSESVYGYTF. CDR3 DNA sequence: TGTGCCAGCAGTGAATCTGTCTATGGCTACACCTTC.

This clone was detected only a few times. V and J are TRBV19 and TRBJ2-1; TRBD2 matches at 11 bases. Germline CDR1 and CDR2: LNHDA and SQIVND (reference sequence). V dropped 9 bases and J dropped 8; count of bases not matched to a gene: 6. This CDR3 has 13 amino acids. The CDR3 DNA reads TGTGCCAGCTCGGGACTAGCGGTCGATGAGCAGTTCTTC. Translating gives CASSGLAVDEQFF.

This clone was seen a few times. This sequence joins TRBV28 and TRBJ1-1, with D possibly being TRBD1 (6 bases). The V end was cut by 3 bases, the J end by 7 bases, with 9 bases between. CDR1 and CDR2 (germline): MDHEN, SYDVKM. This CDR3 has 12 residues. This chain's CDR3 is CASSFRGGEAFF. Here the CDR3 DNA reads TGTGCCAGCAGTTTTAGGGGGGGTGAAGCTTTCTTT.